The clone carrying this T cell receptor beta chain has just one count. These data come from a study of blood T cell repertoires in COVID-19. As for the study in general: The United States, Italy and Spain were the sources of the acute and convalescent COVID-19 samples.

In the study's own analysis: How many nucleated cells were present was estimated from reference gene primer amplification. Profiling relied on immunoSEQ multiplex PCR, and the TCRdb table lists in-frame clones only, not all of them. V, J and clone size derive from that table, while D and trimming were established from the DNA sequence. Of approximately 75,000 clones listed, 82% are singletons. With 7 bases clipped from V and 4 bases from J, the junction kept 7 bases outside the gene matches. The CDR3 spans 13 residues. Germline V gives CDR1 MNHNY, CDR2 SVGAGI (reference sequence). The sequence was obtained from a human donor in a cohort sampled during active COVID-19. Input material: peripheral blood. V is TRBV6-6 and J is TRBJ2-7, with TRBD2 matching over 7 bases. CDR3 nucleotides: TGTGCCAGCATTGCTAGCGGATTATACGAGCAGTACTTC. Translated, it gives CASIASGLYEQYF.